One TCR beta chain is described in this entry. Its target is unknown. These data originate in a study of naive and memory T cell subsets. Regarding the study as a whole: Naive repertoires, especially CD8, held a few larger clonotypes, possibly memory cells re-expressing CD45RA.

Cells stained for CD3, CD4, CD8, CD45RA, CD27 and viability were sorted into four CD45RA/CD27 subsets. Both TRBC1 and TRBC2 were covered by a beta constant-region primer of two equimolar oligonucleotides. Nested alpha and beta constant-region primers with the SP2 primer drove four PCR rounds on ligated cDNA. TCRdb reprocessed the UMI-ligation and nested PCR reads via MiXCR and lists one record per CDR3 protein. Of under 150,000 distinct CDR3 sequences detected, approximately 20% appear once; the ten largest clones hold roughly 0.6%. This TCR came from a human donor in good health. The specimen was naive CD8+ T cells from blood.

The CDR3 region has the DNA TGTGCCAGCAGTTTAGATCCGGGGAGTAGGACCTACGAGCAGTACTTC. This sequence encodes CASSLDPGSRTYEQYF. This sequence joins TRBV12-3 or TRBV12-4 and TRBJ2-7; D is perhaps TRBD2 (5 bases). The V gene lost 1 base and the J gene lost 2 bases, with 15 bases spanning the gap. The CDR3 spans 16 residues.